What follows are 26 T cell receptor beta chains derived from one specimen sequenced in a study of OX40 agonist ivuxolimab in advanced cancers. Generated by immunoSEQ multiplex PCR, the TCRdb table keeps only in-frame clones and is missing some. The sample lists around 62,000 clones; around 85% were seen once. The material sequenced was CD4+ or CD8+ T cells sorted from blood, taken in a trial of the OX40 agonist ivuxolimab. The receptors shown here come from an adult with an advanced solid tumor such as melanoma, head and neck, liver or kidney cancer.

CDR3 loop: CASSHNRREEQFF. The CDR3 bases are TGCGCCAGCAGCCATAACCGACGGGAGGAGCAGTTCTTC. The chain uses TRBV4-3 and TRBJ2-1, with D maybe TRBD2 (6 bases). Germline V gene lookup returns CDR1 LGHNA and CDR2 YSLEER. This CDR3 contains 13 residues. V lost 3 bases, J lost 10 bases, and 13 bases lay in between.

Only a few counts were recorded for this clone. This chain connects TRBV6-6 to TRBJ1-5, with D possibly TRBD1 on 6 matching bases. V was shortened by 5 bases and J by 4 bases, with 12 bases between the two germline ends. The CDR3 totals 14 residues. Germline V gives CDR1 MNHNY, CDR2 SVGAGI (reference sequence). The CDR3 nucleotides read TGTGCCAGCAGTAAGCGACAGGTTAATCAGCCCCAGCATTTT. Its translation: CASSKRQVNQPQHF.

J is TRBJ2-7 and V is TRBV29-1; 9 nucleotides agree with TRBD1. This CDR3 is built from 14 residues. Germline CDR1 is SQVTM and CDR2 is ANQGSEA. Trimming took 7 bases from V and 3 from J; bases not matched to a gene: 10. The CDR3 DNA reads TGCAGCGCTAGGGGACAGGGATCGCGCTACGAGCAGTACTTC. Translated, it gives CSARGQGSRYEQYF.

The count of this clone is one. This chain joins TRBV7-9 and TRBJ2-7; weak D call: TRBD1 (6 bases). Germline V gene sequence: CDR1 SEHNR, CDR2 FQNEAQ (reference sequence). The CDR3 spans 13 residues. The V end was cut by 5 bases, the J end by 3 bases, with 11 bases between. This CDR3 is CASSTLQGYEQYF. CDR3 in DNA: TGTGCCAGCAGCACTTTACAGGGCTACGAGCAGTACTTC.

DNA for the CDR3: TGTGCCAGCAGTCACGGGACAGCCACCTACGAGCAGTACTTC. Its protein product is CASSHGTATYEQYF. The chain employs TRBV6-1 and TRBJ2-7, with TRBD1 identical over 7 bases. Germline trimming cut 5 bases from V and 2 bases from J; bases unmatched to any gene: 6. The CDR3 is 14 amino acids. Germline CDR1 reads MNHNS; CDR2 reads SASEGT.

The chain recombines TRBV4-3 with TRBJ1-2; a weak D match, TRBD1 (5 bases). The germline V gene has CDR1 LGHNA and CDR2 YSLEER. Trimming removed 0 bases at V and 5 bases at J, with 7 bases between. The CDR3 extends over 13 amino acids. CDR3 DNA sequence: TGCGCCAGCAGCCAAGATTGGGGGTATGGCTACACCTTC. Its translation: CASSQDWGYGYTF.

The chain has TRBV14 and TRBJ1-6; weak D call: TRBD1 (5 bases). Germline lookup yields CDR1 SGHDN and CDR2 FVKESK. The V gene lost 4 bases and the J gene lost 9 bases, with 13 bases spanning the gap. The CDR3 loop spans 14 amino acids. As DNA, the CDR3 is TGTGCCAGCAGCCCCATGAGGGACCCTTCACCCCTCCACTTT. This sequence encodes CASSPMRDPSPLHF.

The chain combines TRBV19 with TRBJ2-1; a possible D gene is TRBD2 (7 bases). The V and J ends lost 4 bases and 14 bases respectively, with 15 bases between them. The length of the CDR3 is 12 residues. The germline CDR1 and CDR2 sequences are LNHDA and SQIVND (reference sequence). The CDR3 loop reads CASSNGGPFKFF. The CDR3 DNA follows: TGTGCCAGTAGTAACGGGGGGCCTTTTAAGTTCTTC.

The rearrangement joins TRBV6-5 to TRBJ2-7, with a weak D call TRBD2 (5 bases). The CDR3 extends over 13 amino acids. Trimming cost V 2 bases and J 7 bases, with 12 bases left between them. Germline lookup yields CDR1 MNHEY and CDR2 SVGAGI. The CDR3 sequence: CASSYGPTGEQYF. The CDR3 DNA reads TGTGCCAGCAGTTACGGTCCGACGGGGGAGCAGTACTTC.

This clone was detected a few times. The chain joins TRBV6-5 to TRBJ1-1; D is ambiguous. The ends were cut back, 6 bases at V and 0 bases at J, with 8 bases in the middle. The CDR3 sequence is 13 residues long. CDR1 and CDR2 (germline): MNHEY, SVGAGI. Here the CDR3 DNA reads TGTGCCAGCAGAGGACTGATGAACACTGAAGCTTTCTTT. Translating it yields CASRGLMNTEAFF.

This clone was seen only a few times. The chain employs TRBV20-1 and TRBJ1-4; D not resolved. Germline V gene lookup returns CDR1 DFQATT and CDR2 SNEGSKA (reference sequence). The CDR3 runs 11 residues. V lost 6 bases to trimming and J lost 6 bases, with 8 bases between them. The CDR3 region is CSATNDEKLFF. The CDR3 DNA follows: TGCAGTGCCACCAATGATGAAAAACTGTTTTTT.

This chain connects TRBV10-3 to TRBJ1-1; 7 nucleotides agree with TRBD1. The V and J ends lost 0 bases and 4 bases, in that order; junction bases with no gene match: 5. The CDR3 spans 15 residues. Germline assignment: CDR1 ENHRY and CDR2 SYGVKD. CDR3 loop: CAISESGQGGTEAFF. CDR3 nucleotides: TGTGCCATCAGTGAGTCGGGTCAGGGGGGCACTGAAGCTTTCTTT.

This clone appeared a single time. The chain combines TRBV5-5 with TRBJ1-1; TRBD1 might be the D (6 bases). With 6 bases removed from V and 4 bases from J, the gap between germline ends came to 22 bases. This CDR3 is 16 amino acids long. Per germline, CDR1 SGHKS and CDR2 YYEKEE (reference sequence). CDR3 coding DNA: TGTGCCAGCACCCGTATCCGGGGGGCGTCCCTCACTGAAGCTTTCTTT. Translated, it gives CASTRIRGASLTEAFF.

This chain links TRBV6-5 with TRBJ2-7; possibly TRBD1 or TRBD2 for D (6 bases each). The V gene's germline CDR1 is MNHEY and CDR2 SVGAGI. The ends were cut back, 7 bases at V and 2 bases at J, with 15 bases in the middle. The length of the CDR3 is 14 residues. CDR3 loop: CASIWGATAYEQYF. CDR3 nucleotide sequence: TGTGCCAGCATCTGGGGGGCGACGGCCTACGAGCAGTACTTC.

This clone was picked up a small number of times. The rearrangement uses TRBV6-1 and TRBJ1-1, with a tentative D call TRBD1 (6 bases). The germline CDR1 and CDR2 sequences are MNHNS and SASEGT. Trimming pared 7 bases from V and 0 bases from J, leaving 9 bases between. The CDR3 totals 13 residues. The CDR3 spells CASNAGVNTEAFF. CDR3 nucleotides: TGTGCCAGCAACGCAGGGGTGAACACTGAAGCTTTCTTT.

V and J are TRBV9 and TRBJ2-5; D unclear. Trimming pared 0 bases from V and 3 bases from J, leaving 12 bases between. CDR1 SGDLS and CDR2 YYNGEE come from the germline V gene. The CDR3 is made up of 15 amino acids. Written as DNA, the CDR3 is TGTGCCAGCAGCGTAGGCTGGCAGCCTGAAGAGACCCAGTACTTC. It is translated as CASSVGWQPEETQYF.

V and J are TRBV15 and TRBJ1-2, with D tentatively TRBD1 (5 bases). The CDR3 has 13 amino acids. V shed 7 bases and J shed 3 bases, with 12 bases lying between them. The germline CDR1 and CDR2 sequences are LNHNV and YYDKDF (reference sequence). The CDR3 nucleotides read TGTGCCACCAACCCAGGGACGGACTATGGCTACACCTTC. As protein: CATNPGTDYGYTF.

The table lists this clone with a few counts. CDR3 sequence (DNA): TGTGCCAGCAGCTTGGTATACGGACGGGGGAACACTGAAGCTTTCTTT. Its protein product is CASSLVYGRGNTEAFF. The chain carries TRBV5-5 and TRBJ1-1; D not resolved. The CDR3 has 16 amino acids. The germline V gene has CDR1 SGHKS and CDR2 YYEKEE (reference sequence). The ends were cut back, 0 bases at V and 1 base at J, with 13 bases in the middle.

The chain joins TRBV18 to TRBJ2-5; D unresolved. This CDR3 has 15 residues. Germline CDR1 KGHSH, CDR2 LQKENI. Deletions cut 2 bases from V and 0 bases from J, with 10 bases between. CDR3 bases: TGTGCCAGCTCACCAATGTCCCACAACCAAGAGACCCAGTACTTC. It is translated as CASSPMSHNQETQYF.

This clone was seen a single time. V usage is TRBV5-6 and J usage is TRBJ2-3; a possible D gene is TRBD1 (5 bases). The CDR3 is made up of 13 amino acids. V shed 6 bases and J shed 4 bases, with 12 bases lying between them. Germline assignment: CDR1 SGHDT and CDR2 YYEEEE. CDR3 sequence (DNA): TGTGCCAGCACCCTTAGGGGCGCAGATACGCAGTATTTT. It is translated as CASTLRGADTQYF. Looking up the rest from reference TRBV5-6 and TRBJ2-3 gives the full variable domain: DAGVTQSPTHLIKTRGQQVTLRCSPKSGHDTVSWYQQALGQGPQFIFQYYEEEERQRGNFPDRFSGHQFPNYSSELNVNALLLGDSALYLCASTLRGADTQYFGPGTRLTVL.

In this sample, this clone turned up a few times. The gene calls are TRBV18 and TRBJ1-2; D is ambiguous. The CDR3 spans 13 residues. V gave up 4 bases and J gave up 8 bases, with 14 bases separating them. The germline V gene has CDR1 KGHSH and CDR2 LQKENI. This CDR3 is CASSLLATGGYTF. The CDR3 coding sequence is TGTGCCAGCTCACTCCTCGCTACGGGCGGCTACACCTTC.

The chain couples TRBV29-1 to TRBJ2-2, with D maybe TRBD1 (6 bases). CDR1 is SQVTM and CDR2 is ANQGSEA in the germline V gene. The V and J ends lost 6 bases and 0 bases respectively, with 14 bases between them. The CDR3 has 15 amino acids. The CDR3 protein is CSVVGQYSNTGELFF. CDR3 in DNA: TGCAGCGTGGTCGGACAGTACTCGAACACCGGGGAGCTGTTTTTT.

This chain links TRBV7-2 with TRBJ2-5, with TRBD1 matching over 11 bases. Judging by the DNA end, TRBJ2-7 fits better; the J call may be wrong. CDR1 SGHTA and CDR2 FQGNSA come from the germline V gene. The CDR3 has 15 amino acids. CDR3: CASSFVGTGGSEQYF. The CDR3 DNA follows: TGTGCCAGCAGCTTTGTTGGGACAGGGGGTTCCGAGCAGTACTTC.

V and J are TRBV6-5 and TRBJ1-2, with 7 positions matching TRBD1. The CDR3 length is 13 residues. Germline V gives CDR1 MNHEY, CDR2 SVGAGI. V shed 2 bases, J shed 4 bases, and the junction held 1 base outside the gene matches. The chain's CDR3 is CASSYPGGYGYTF. The CDR3 DNA reads TGTGCCAGCAGTTACCCAGGGGGCTATGGCTACACCTTC.

The CDR3 is CASSESGGSSYEQYF. CDR3 nucleotide sequence: TGTGCCAGCAGCGAATCGGGGGGAAGCTCCTACGAGCAGTACTTC. The chain employs TRBV7-3 and TRBJ2-7; the match to TRBD2 covers 7 bases. The CDR3 length is 15 residues. V trimming: 5 bases; J trimming: 0 bases; junction bases outside the gene matches: 7. In germline, CDR1 is SGHTA, CDR2 FQGTGA.

The chain recombines TRBV7-2 with TRBJ1-5, with no clear D. V lost 1 base and J lost 6, with 4 bases in between. CDR3 length equals 12 residues. Germline CDR1 reads SGHTA; CDR2 reads FQGNSA. CDR3 DNA: TGTGCCAGCAGCTTAGGTATTCAGCCCCAGCATTTT. Protein sequence: CASSLGIQPQHF.